The 23 T cell receptor beta chains given below trace back to one sample, sequenced in a study of shared clonotypes between healthy human individuals. TCRdb's copy holds only in-frame clones and misses some; the assay was immunoSEQ multiplex PCR. Of hundreds of thousands of clones in the sample, around 74% were seen once. Sequenced: memory CD4+ T cells sorted from blood. Indicated subset: CD45RA-negative fraction. The receptors come from a young woman in good health.

A few counts support this clone. This sample also contains other DNA sequences that code for the same CDR3. The gene calls are TRBV19 and TRBJ2-7, with D possibly being TRBD1 or TRBD2 (7 bases each). Germline V lookup: CDR1 LNHDA, CDR2 SQIVND (reference sequence). Trimming took off 5 bases at V and 2 bases at J, with 13 bases between the two ends. This CDR3 contains 14 residues. The CDR3 region is CASSSGGEPYEQYF. As DNA, the CDR3 is TGTGCCAGTAGTTCAGGGGGGGAACCCTACGAGCAGTACTTC.

The chain uses TRBV11-2 and TRBJ2-3; D is perhaps TRBD1 (6 bases). In germline, CDR1 is SGHAT, CDR2 FQNNGV. The CDR3 has 14 amino acids. The V and J ends lost 5 bases and 2 bases respectively, with 11 bases between them. The CDR3 loop reads CASSRGQYTDTQYF. The CDR3, as DNA: TGTGCCAGCAGCCGCGGACAGTACACAGATACGCAGTATTTT.

The chain couples TRBV28 to TRBJ1-4, with D perhaps TRBD1 (5 bases). V dropped 6 bases and J dropped 0 bases, with 11 bases sitting between them. Looked up from germline, CDR1 is MDHEN and CDR2 is SYDVKM. This CDR3 region has 15 residues. The CDR3 here is CASRKQATTNEKLFF. CDR3 sequence (DNA): TGTGCCAGCAGGAAACAGGCCACAACTAATGAAAAACTGTTTTTT.

This clone was seen more than once but under ten times. The rearrangement joins TRBV7-9 to TRBJ1-4; no definite D call. The germline V gene encodes CDR1 SEHNR and CDR2 FQNEAQ (reference sequence). Deletions cut 3 bases from V and 11 bases from J, with 13 bases between. The CDR3 has 13 amino acids. DNA for the CDR3: TGTGCCAGCAGCTTGAACACGGTAGAGAAACTGTTTTTT. It encodes CASSLNTVEKLFF.

The chain carries TRBV19 and TRBJ1-5; TRBD1 matches 7 bases. The CDR3 length is 18 residues. Germline assignment: CDR1 LNHDA and CDR2 SQIVND (reference sequence). V was pared by 7 bases and J by 0 bases, with 15 bases of the junction left unmatched. CDR3 region: CASTPRRQGGYSNQPQHF. The CDR3 nucleotides read TGTGCCAGTACCCCCCGGAGGCAGGGGGGCTATAGCAATCAGCCCCAGCATTTT.

Points on this clone: Other DNA sequences from this sample encode an identical CDR3 as well. The chain is built from TRBV6-5 and TRBJ1-3; 7 nucleotides agree with TRBD1. Germline CDR1 reads MNHEY; CDR2 reads SVGAGI. CDR3 size: 15 residues. Losses at the gene ends were 6 bases for V and 4 bases for J; bases not matched to a gene: 9. CDR3 residues: CASRDTGTAGNTIYF. In DNA, the CDR3 is TGTGCCAGCAGGGACACAGGGACAGCCGGAAACACCATATATTTT.

The chain uses TRBV27 and TRBJ2-7; D may be TRBD1 (6 bases). Germline CDR1 reads MNHEY; CDR2 reads SMNVEV (reference sequence). The CDR3 totals 15 residues. V shed 0 bases and J shed 5 bases, with 14 bases lying between them. CDR3: CASSLSAQGRHEQYF. In nucleotides, the CDR3 is TGTGCCAGCAGTTTATCGGCCCAGGGGCGACACGAGCAGTACTTC.

The chain combines TRBV5-1 with TRBJ2-1; TRBD2 aligns across 13 bases. CDR1 is SGHRS and CDR2 is YFSETQ in the germline V gene. This CDR3 comprises 16 residues. V shed 0 bases, J shed 8 bases, and the junction held 5 bases outside the gene matches. The CDR3 nucleotides are TGCGCCAGCAGCTTGGGTACTAGCGGGAGGGTGCATGAGCAGTTCTTC. Protein product: CASSLGTSGRVHEQFF.

This clone showed up many times. The V gene is TRBV10-3, the J gene TRBJ2-1, with D perhaps matching TRBD1 (6 bases). The V and J ends lost 8 bases and 7 bases respectively, with 12 bases between them. This CDR3 spans 12 amino acids. Germline V gene data show CDR1 as ENHRY and CDR2 as SYGVKD. DNA for the CDR3: TGTGCCATCGGGGGCGTAGCAAATGAGCAGTTCTTC. Its translation: CAIGGVANEQFF.

In DNA form, the CDR3 reads TGTGCCAGTAGATCCGGGACAGGCCACACAGATACGCAGTATTTT. Protein sequence: CASRSGTGHTDTQYF. This chain joins TRBV19 and TRBJ2-3; 8 nucleotides agree with TRBD1. There are 15 residues in the CDR3. The J segment lost 2 bases and the V segment lost 6 bases, leaving 7 bases of the junction unmatched. Germline V gene sequence: CDR1 LNHDA, CDR2 SQIVND (reference sequence).

This clone was found a few times. The chain employs TRBV7-8 and TRBJ1-1; D unresolved. Trimming pared 0 bases from V and 0 bases from J, leaving 2 bases between. Germline V CDR1 and CDR2: SGHVS, FQNEAQ. The CDR3 is made up of 13 amino acids. CDR3 sequence reads: CASSLAMNTEAFF. CDR3 bases: TGTGCCAGCAGCTTAGCGATGAACACTGAAGCTTTCTTT.

In DNA, the CDR3 is TGCGCCAGCAGCCGGGAATTTAGCGGGAGCTACGAGCAGTACTTC. It encodes CASSREFSGSYEQYF. V is TRBV4-1 and J is TRBJ2-7; 9 bases agree with TRBD2. The germline gives CDR1 MGHRA, CDR2 YSYEKL. The CDR3 is 15 residues long. V lost 4 bases, J lost 3 bases, and 7 bases stayed unmatched.

This clone was found many times. The rearrangement links TRBV28 to TRBJ2-1, with D perhaps TRBD1 or TRBD2 (5 bases each). Germline values: CDR1 MDHEN, CDR2 SYDVKM. Trimming removed 5 bases from V and 4 bases from J, with 27 bases in between. The CDR3 has 19 amino acids. The CDR3 sequence is CASSPFHLQVGAPYNEQFF. The CDR3 nucleotides are TGTGCCAGCAGTCCCTTCCACCTCCAAGTCGGGGCACCTTACAATGAGCAGTTCTTC.

The sample holds many counts of this clone. V gene TRBV2 combines with J gene TRBJ1-5; no definite D call. V dropped 0 bases and J dropped 5 bases, with 5 bases sitting between them. Germline V lookup: CDR1 SNHLY, CDR2 FYNNEI. CDR3 length: 13 amino acids. CDR3 residues: CASSEAYDQPQHF. The CDR3 nucleotides are TGTGCCAGCAGTGAAGCCTACGATCAGCCCCAGCATTTT.

The chain couples TRBV28 to TRBJ2-6; D is ambiguous. Germline CDR1 is MDHEN and CDR2 is SYDVKM. Trimming pared 6 bases from V and 1 base from J, leaving 10 bases between. The CDR3 extends over 15 amino acids. The CDR3 DNA reads as TGTGCCAGCAGCTCAGGCTTTTCTGGGGCCAACGTCCTGACTTTC. Its protein product is CASSSGFSGANVLTF.

The chain couples TRBV11-2 to TRBJ1-1; D unresolved. Trimming left V 5 bases short and J 3 bases short, with 10 bases between. CDR1 is SGHAT, CDR2 FQNNGV, per germline. This CDR3 contains 13 residues. CDR3 DNA sequence: TGTGCCAGCAGCGTGCAGTCGGACACTGAAGCTTTCTTT. Its translation: CASSVQSDTEAFF.

In this sample, this clone turned up a few times. The chain couples TRBV27 to TRBJ2-1; a possible D gene is TRBD2 (6 bases). The length of the CDR3 is 15 residues. V dropped 3 bases and J dropped 6 bases, with 15 bases sitting between them. Germline lookup yields CDR1 MNHEY and CDR2 SMNVEV (reference sequence). CDR3 in DNA: TGTGCCAGCAGTTTGGGGCTAGCGAGGGTCAATGAGCAGTTCTTC. This translates into CASSLGLARVNEQFF.

This rearrangement joins TRBV6-1 to TRBJ2-2; D possibly corresponds to TRBD2 (5 bases). Germline V lookup: CDR1 MNHNS, CDR2 SASEGT. CDR3 length equals 14 residues. With 6 bases removed from V and 4 bases from J, the gap between germline ends came to 12 bases. The CDR3 nucleotides are TGTGCCAGCAGCTCCGGGAAGGGCACCGGGGAGCTGTTTTTT. It codes for CASSSGKGTGELFF.

V is TRBV9 and J is TRBJ2-1; D uncertain. V was cut by 4 bases and J by 0 bases, with 14 bases left in between. Germline lookup yields CDR1 SGDLS and CDR2 YYNGEE. The CDR3 runs 16 residues. The CDR3 bases are TGTGCCAGCAGCCTCGGCAGTCTCAGCTCCTACAATGAGCAGTTCTTC. It is translated as CASSLGSLSSYNEQFF.

The V gene is TRBV6-6, the J gene TRBJ2-7; 7 bases fit TRBD1. Germline-derived CDR1 and CDR2 are MNHNY and SVGAGI (reference sequence). The CDR3 sequence is 15 residues long. Unmatched junction bases numbered 4, after V lost 0 bases and J lost 2 bases. CDR3 bases: TGTGCCAGCAGTTACTCGATGAGGGGGCCCTACGAGCAGTACTTC. It codes for CASSYSMRGPYEQYF.

The chain carries TRBV28 and TRBJ1-2; D ambiguous. The germline CDR1 and CDR2 sequences are MDHEN and SYDVKM. Trimming pared 3 bases from V and 3 bases from J, leaving 11 bases between. The CDR3 has 14 amino acids. The CDR3 nucleotides read TGTGCCAGCAGTTTCCGACGGCCGGACTATGGCTACACCTTC. Protein: CASSFRRPDYGYTF.

This clone appeared a single time. The J gene is TRBJ2-1, the V gene TRBV6-4, with TRBD2 identical over 13 bases. The V gene's germline CDR1 is MRHNA and CDR2 SNTAGT. The CDR3 is made up of 15 amino acids. Losses at the gene ends were 6 bases for V and 7 bases for J; bases not matched to a gene: 6. CDR3 region: CASSRGLAGINEQFF. The CDR3, as DNA: TGTGCCAGCAGCAGGGGACTAGCGGGGATTAATGAGCAGTTCTTC.

Comment on this clone: The sample carries other DNA sequences with the same CDR3. The genes are TRBV7-9 and TRBJ1-1; maybe TRBD1 (5 bases). V gave up 5 bases and J gave up 3 bases, with 16 bases separating them. This CDR3 spans 15 amino acids. CDR1 is SEHNR and CDR2 is FQNEAQ in the germline V gene (reference sequence). The CDR3 DNA sequence: TGTGCCAGCAGCACCCGTCAAGGAGGGGACACTGAAGCTTTCTTT. Its protein is CASSTRQGGDTEAFF.